These T cell receptor beta chains were read from a single sample in a study of cytomegalovirus exposure and HLA in healthy donors. Measured with immunoSEQ multiplex PCR; TCRdb has only the in-frame clones, and not every one. In the table there are 150,000 to 200,000 clones, roughly 77% of which are singletons. The specimen sequenced was PBMCs. Every receptor here comes from a woman in her 50s in good health and CMV-seronegative. Both conserved end residues are part of each CDR3. Each record gives: D gene, V gene, CDR3 protein. A D gene is named only where the DNA matches it firmly.

>.|TRBV29-1
CSVDSGAGGYTF
>TRBD1|TRBV6-5
CASSYSWGRGYEQYF
>.|TRBV7-3
CASSLTPGGVNTEAFF
>TRBD1|TRBV5-6
CASSLGTGGNSPLHF
>TRBD2|TRBV6-5
CASSYDGVTGGEQFF
>TRBD1|TRBV10-1
CASSPRGRGGAVKLFF
>.|TRBV7-3
CASSRLSDTGELFF
>.|TRBV7-2
CASSRSQGTGNTIYF
>TRBD1|TRBV7-3
CASSSLPMTGDGYTF
>.|TRBV7-8
CASSLVIRSNEQFF
>TRBD1|TRBV5-1
CASSPGTGGGDYYEQFF
>TRBD1|TRBV9
CASSAISGTGGWGYTF
>TRBD1|TRBV28
CASSPWAGQGSNQPQHF
>.|TRBV5-1
CASSNNLVVAGEKLFF
>.|TRBV6-5
CASSQGLAALEQFF
>TRBD2|TRBV5-1
CASSFPTSGANEQFF
>.|TRBV4-1
CASSQGQGWATEAFF
>TRBD1|TRBV28
CASNMGQGAGELFF
>.|TRBV11-2
CASSLAQYGYTF